The present TCR beta chain was sequenced within a study of chemoradiotherapy in HPV16-positive cancers. The repertoire was sequenced with immunoSEQ multiplex PCR; TCRdb's copy has only in-frame clones and lacks some. Among tens of thousands of clones listed, about 87% were seen once. CDR1 is SGHAT and CDR2 is FQNNGV in the germline V gene. Between the trimmed V and J ends, which lost 4 bases and 6 bases, there was a span of 21 bases. The CDR3 extends over 16 amino acids. The origin of this receptor is a human donor with HPV-associated anogenital cancer. This sample comprised blood, obtained from a patient who underwent chemoradiotherapy. This chain connects TRBV11-2 to TRBJ1-1; TRBD1 is a possible D gene (5 bases). CDR3 sequence: CASSSSKQAPVAEAFF. For the CDR3, the DNA is TGTGCCAGCAGCTCCTCAAAACAGGCCCCCGTAGCTGAAGCTTTCTTT.